The rows below give T cell receptor beta chains drawn from one sample of a study of blood T cell repertoires in COVID-19. Method: immunoSEQ multiplex PCR; TCRdb's copy keeps in-frame clones and lacks some. This sample has some 200,000 clones; just under 85% occur once, and the top ten carry around 0.93%. Specimen: peripheral blood. The receptor set was obtained from a man aged 60 to 75 with COVID-19, enrolled during active disease. Each CDR3 is given with its conserved first and last residue. A D gene is named only where the DNA matches it firmly. Not all rows give a size; the values are once, few, many and, for expanded clones, a class.

V gene: TRBV5-1
CDR3 length: 13
J gene: TRBJ1-1
clone size: -
D gene: TRBD1
CDR3 DNA: TGCGCCAGCAGCCTGCGACAGGGGACTGAAGCTTTCTTT
CDR3 protein: CASSLRQGTEAFF

V gene: TRBV28
CDR3 length: 15
J gene: TRBJ2-7
clone size: -
D gene: TRBD1
CDR3 DNA: TGTGCCAGCAGTTCCCAGGGACAGGGTGCCCACGAGCAGTACTTC
CDR3 protein: CASSSQGQGAHEQYF

V gene: TRBV6-4
CDR3 length: 15
J gene: TRBJ2-3
clone size: -
D gene: TRBD2
CDR3 DNA: TGTGCCAGCAGTGAGGGCGGGAGAAGCACAGATACGCAGTATTTT
CDR3 protein: CASSEGGRSTDTQYF

V gene: TRBV10-3
CDR3 length: 13
J gene: TRBJ1-3
clone size: once
D gene: -
CDR3 DNA: TGTGCCATCAACCGGGGACTTGGAAACACCATATATTTT
CDR3 protein: CAINRGLGNTIYF

V gene: TRBV15
CDR3 length: 16
J gene: TRBJ2-3
clone size: -
D gene: TRBD2
CDR3 DNA: TGTGCCACCAGCCCTTTAGCGGGAGTGAACACAGATACGCAGTATTTT
CDR3 protein: CATSPLAGVNTDTQYF

V gene: TRBV7-9
CDR3 length: 11
J gene: TRBJ2-7
clone size: -
D gene: -
CDR3 DNA: TGTGCCAGCAGCCTTCGGTACGAGCAGTACTTC
CDR3 protein: CASSLRYEQYF

V gene: TRBV11-2
CDR3 length: 13
J gene: TRBJ2-2
clone size: -
D gene: TRBD1
CDR3 DNA: TGTGCCTGTGGGACAGGGGGAAACGGGGAGCTGTTTTTT
CDR3 protein: CACGTGGNGELFF

V gene: TRBV2
CDR3 length: 12
J gene: TRBJ1-2
clone size: -
D gene: -
CDR3 DNA: TGTGCCAGCAGTGAGCAGAATCGAGGCTACACCTTC
CDR3 protein: CASSEQNRGYTF

V gene: TRBV2
CDR3 length: 15
J gene: TRBJ1-5
clone size: -
D gene: -
CDR3 DNA: TGTGCCAGCAGTGGGGACAACCATAGCAATCAGCCCCAGCATTTT
CDR3 protein: CASSGDNHSNQPQHF

V gene: TRBV28
CDR3 length: 14
J gene: TRBJ2-2
clone size: -
D gene: TRBD1
CDR3 DNA: TGTGCCAGCAACACAGGGGGCGGCACCGGGGAGCTGTTTTTT
CDR3 protein: CASNTGGGTGELFF

V gene: TRBV6-6
CDR3 length: 15
J gene: TRBJ1-1
clone size: -
D gene: TRBD1
CDR3 DNA: TGTGCCAGCAGTTGGGACAGGGGAAGGAACACTGAAGCTTTCTTT
CDR3 protein: CASSWDRGRNTEAFF

V gene: TRBV7-9
CDR3 length: 14
J gene: TRBJ2-7
clone size: -
D gene: -
CDR3 DNA: TGTGCCAGCAGCTTAGACTCTCTCTCCTACGAGCAGTACTTC
CDR3 protein: CASSLDSLSYEQYF

V gene: TRBV3-1/TRBV3-2
CDR3 length: 15
J gene: TRBJ2-1
clone size: -
D gene: -
CDR3 DNA: TGTGCCAGCAGCCGCTCCGGGACTTCCTACAATGAGCAGTTCTTC
CDR3 protein: CASSRSGTSYNEQFF

V gene: TRBV2
CDR3 length: 13
J gene: TRBJ1-1
clone size: few
D gene: TRBD1
CDR3 DNA: TGTGCCACACTAGGACAGGGGGCATCTGAAGCTTTCTTT
CDR3 protein: CATLGQGASEAFF

V gene: TRBV6-2/TRBV6-3
CDR3 length: 18
J gene: TRBJ1-1
clone size: -
D gene: TRBD1
CDR3 DNA: TGTGCCAGCAGTTCGACGACTTTCTGGACAGGGGTGAACACTGAAGCTTTCTTT
CDR3 protein: CASSSTTFWTGVNTEAFF

V gene: TRBV18
CDR3 length: 13
J gene: TRBJ1-1
clone size: -
D gene: TRBD1
CDR3 DNA: TGTGCCAGCTCACAACGACAGGGGACTGAAGCTTTCTTT
CDR3 protein: CASSQRQGTEAFF

V gene: TRBV11-2
CDR3 length: 15
J gene: TRBJ1-5
clone size: -
D gene: TRBD1
CDR3 DNA: TGTGCCAGCAGCTTAGGCAGGGGGGGCAATCAGCCCCAGCATTTT
CDR3 protein: CASSLGRGGNQPQHF

V gene: TRBV4-2
CDR3 length: 14
J gene: TRBJ1-1
clone size: -
D gene: -
CDR3 DNA: TGTGCCAGCAGTCTATCTGACCCGGGGACTGAAGCTTTCTTT
CDR3 protein: CASSLSDPGTEAFF

V gene: TRBV29-1
CDR3 length: 12
J gene: TRBJ1-2
clone size: once
D gene: TRBD1
CDR3 DNA: TGCAGCGTTGGGCCAGGGGGCTCTGGCTACACCTTC
CDR3 protein: CSVGPGGSGYTF

V gene: TRBV9
CDR3 length: 14
J gene: TRBJ2-2
clone size: -
D gene: -
CDR3 DNA: TGTGCCAGCAGTAGCGGATTGAACACCGGGGAGCTGTTTTTT
CDR3 protein: CASSSGLNTGELFF

V gene: TRBV27
CDR3 length: 16
J gene: TRBJ2-2
clone size: -
D gene: TRBD1
CDR3 DNA: TGTGCCAGCAGCAAGACAGGGACCGAACGCACCGGGGAGCTGTTTTTT
CDR3 protein: CASSKTGTERTGELFF

V gene: TRBV4-3
CDR3 length: 13
J gene: TRBJ2-5
clone size: -
D gene: -
CDR3 DNA: TGCGCCAGCGGACGGACAGTCCAAGAGACCCAGTACTTC
CDR3 protein: CASGRTVQETQYF

V gene: TRBV15
CDR3 length: 14
J gene: TRBJ1-4
clone size: -
D gene: TRBD1
CDR3 DNA: TGTGCCACCAGCAGGGGACAGAGAGATGAAAAACTGTTTTTT
CDR3 protein: CATSRGQRDEKLFF

V gene: TRBV5-1
CDR3 length: 15
J gene: TRBJ2-3
clone size: -
D gene: TRBD2
CDR3 DNA: TGCGCCAGCAGCTTCTCTAGCGGGAAGACAGATACGCAGTATTTT
CDR3 protein: CASSFSSGKTDTQYF

V gene: TRBV20-1
CDR3 length: 11
J gene: TRBJ1-2
clone size: -
D gene: -
CDR3 DNA: TGCAGTGTTCCAGGGCGCTATGGCTACACCTTC
CDR3 protein: CSVPGRYGYTF

V gene: TRBV3-1/TRBV3-2
CDR3 length: 12
J gene: TRBJ1-3
clone size: -
D gene: -
CDR3 DNA: TGTGCCAGCAGCCAAGTAATAAACACCATATATTTT
CDR3 protein: CASSQVINTIYF

V gene: TRBV28
CDR3 length: 18
J gene: TRBJ1-4
clone size: -
D gene: TRBD1
CDR3 DNA: TGTGCCAGCAGTGTTCCGGGACAGGGAATAGGCACTAATGAAAAACTGTTTTTT
CDR3 protein: CASSVPGQGIGTNEKLFF

V gene: TRBV19
CDR3 length: 14
J gene: TRBJ1-5
clone size: -
D gene: TRBD1
CDR3 DNA: TGTGCCAGTAGTATGGGACAGGGAAGGCAGCCCCAGCATTTT
CDR3 protein: CASSMGQGRQPQHF

V gene: TRBV5-1
CDR3 length: 18
J gene: TRBJ2-5
clone size: -
D gene: TRBD2
CDR3 DNA: TGCGCCAGCAGCTTATCGCCTAGCGGGAGGCTTCGACAAGAGACCCAGTACTTC
CDR3 protein: CASSLSPSGRLRQETQYF

V gene: TRBV2
CDR3 length: 13
J gene: TRBJ1-6
clone size: -
D gene: -
CDR3 DNA: TGTGCCAGCAGTAGTCAGGGTAATTCACCCCTCCACTTT
CDR3 protein: CASSSQGNSPLHF

V gene: TRBV10-2
CDR3 length: 15
J gene: TRBJ1-2
clone size: few
D gene: -
CDR3 DNA: TGCGCCAGCAGTGAGTCGAGGTACACTAACTATGGCTACACCTTC
CDR3 protein: CASSESRYTNYGYTF

V gene: TRBV7-9
CDR3 length: 16
J gene: TRBJ2-1
clone size: -
D gene: TRBD2
CDR3 DNA: TGTGCCAGCAGCTATACTAGCGGGAGGGCCCGTAATGAGCAGTTCTTC
CDR3 protein: CASSYTSGRARNEQFF

V gene: TRBV3-1/TRBV3-2
CDR3 length: 15
J gene: TRBJ2-7
clone size: -
D gene: -
CDR3 DNA: TGTGCCAGCAGCCCACCGGGACAAAGAGCCTACGAGCAGTACTTC
CDR3 protein: CASSPPGQRAYEQYF

V gene: TRBV5-4
CDR3 length: 15
J gene: TRBJ1-1
clone size: -
D gene: TRBD1
CDR3 DNA: TGTGCCAGCAGCTCGGGAGGACAGGGTGGCACTGAAGCTTTCTTT
CDR3 protein: CASSSGGQGGTEAFF

V gene: TRBV6-4
CDR3 length: 15
J gene: TRBJ1-1
clone size: -
D gene: -
CDR3 DNA: TGTGCCAGCAGGGGGGGTCGGGGATGGAACACTGAAGCTTTCTTT
CDR3 protein: CASRGGRGWNTEAFF

V gene: TRBV9
CDR3 length: 16
J gene: TRBJ1-2
clone size: few
D gene: -
CDR3 DNA: TGTGCCAGCAGCCCCTCAAAGGGGACTTTTAACTATGGCTACACCTTC
CDR3 protein: CASSPSKGTFNYGYTF

V gene: TRBV5-4
CDR3 length: 14
J gene: TRBJ2-7
clone size: -
D gene: TRBD2
CDR3 DNA: TGTGCCAGCAGCTCGAGCGGGGCTCTCTACGAGCAGTACTTC
CDR3 protein: CASSSSGALYEQYF

V gene: TRBV3-1/TRBV3-2
CDR3 length: 14
J gene: TRBJ2-7
clone size: -
D gene: TRBD1
CDR3 DNA: TGTGCCAGCAGCCACTCCGGACAGGGTTACGAGCAGTACTTC
CDR3 protein: CASSHSGQGYEQYF

V gene: TRBV5-1
CDR3 length: 12
J gene: TRBJ1-5
clone size: -
D gene: -
CDR3 DNA: TGCGCCAGCAGCTTGATTAGTCAGCCCCAGCATTTT
CDR3 protein: CASSLISQPQHF

V gene: TRBV3-1/TRBV3-2
CDR3 length: 14
J gene: TRBJ2-5
clone size: -
D gene: -
CDR3 DNA: TGTGCCAGCAGCCAAGGGGAAGGAGGTGAGACCCAGTACTTC
CDR3 protein: CASSQGEGGETQYF

V gene: TRBV6-1
CDR3 length: 17
J gene: TRBJ1-2
clone size: once
D gene: -
CDR3 DNA: TGTGCCAGCAGTGAAGCGCTTCGGGGAGGAGGGGACTATGGCTACACCTTC
CDR3 protein: CASSEALRGGGDYGYTF

V gene: TRBV9
CDR3 length: 16
J gene: TRBJ2-2
clone size: -
D gene: TRBD1
CDR3 DNA: TGTGCCAGCAGCCCATCCGGGACAGGGGTAACCGGGGAGCTGTTTTTT
CDR3 protein: CASSPSGTGVTGELFF

V gene: TRBV15
CDR3 length: 15
J gene: TRBJ2-6
clone size: -
D gene: -
CDR3 DNA: TGTGCCACCAGCAGAAGTAGGACAACCCTCAACGTCCTGACTTTC
CDR3 protein: CATSRSRTTLNVLTF

V gene: TRBV15
CDR3 length: 16
J gene: TRBJ1-3
clone size: -
D gene: TRBD1
CDR3 DNA: TGTGCCACCAGCGCCAGGGACAGCTACTCTGGAAACACCATATATTTT
CDR3 protein: CATSARDSYSGNTIYF

V gene: TRBV2
CDR3 length: 16
J gene: TRBJ2-2
clone size: -
D gene: TRBD2
CDR3 DNA: TGTGCCAGTACCGGGACTAGCGGAGCGAACACCGGGGAGCTGTTTTTT
CDR3 protein: CASTGTSGANTGELFF

V gene: TRBV12-2
CDR3 length: 16
J gene: TRBJ2-1
clone size: once
D gene: -
CDR3 DNA: TGTGCAAGTCGCTTAGAGCAGGGGAGCTCCTACAATGAGCAGTTCTTC
CDR3 protein: CASRLEQGSSYNEQFF

V gene: TRBV28
CDR3 length: 16
J gene: TRBJ2-1
clone size: -
D gene: TRBD2
CDR3 DNA: TGTGCCAGCAGTCCATTTAGCGGGAGCAGCTACAATGAGCAGTTCTTC
CDR3 protein: CASSPFSGSSYNEQFF

V gene: TRBV4-2
CDR3 length: 15
J gene: TRBJ1-6
clone size: -
D gene: TRBD1
CDR3 DNA: TGTGCCAGCAGCCAGTACAGGGGAAGGAGTTCACCCCTCCACTTT
CDR3 protein: CASSQYRGRSSPLHF

V gene: TRBV27
CDR3 length: 15
J gene: TRBJ1-3
clone size: -
D gene: TRBD1
CDR3 DNA: TGTGCCAGCAGTTCTCGGGACAGCTCTGGAAACACCATATATTTT
CDR3 protein: CASSSRDSSGNTIYF

V gene: TRBV2
CDR3 length: 15
J gene: TRBJ1-3
clone size: -
D gene: -
CDR3 DNA: TGTGCCAGCAGCCAGGGCCTTTACTCTGGAAACACCATATATTTT
CDR3 protein: CASSQGLYSGNTIYF

V gene: TRBV2
CDR3 length: 15
J gene: TRBJ2-3
clone size: once
D gene: TRBD2
CDR3 DNA: TGTGCCAGCAGCGCCCGGGAGGGACCCACAGATACGCAGTATTTT
CDR3 protein: CASSAREGPTDTQYF

V gene: TRBV24-1
CDR3 length: 14
J gene: TRBJ1-2
clone size: -
D gene: -
CDR3 DNA: TGTGCCACCAGTGATTCTTCTGGGGACTATAGCTACACCTTC
CDR3 protein: CATSDSSGDYSYTF

V gene: TRBV7-2
CDR3 length: 14
J gene: TRBJ2-1
clone size: -
D gene: TRBD1
CDR3 DNA: TGTGCCAGCAGCGCGAGGACAGGGTACAATGAGCAGTTCTTC
CDR3 protein: CASSARTGYNEQFF

V gene: TRBV7-9
CDR3 length: 17
J gene: TRBJ1-2
clone size: once
D gene: -
CDR3 DNA: TGTGCCAGCAGCTTAGGAGATAACCGACGCGGCGGAGATGGCTACACCTTC
CDR3 protein: CASSLGDNRRGGDGYTF

V gene: TRBV7-2
CDR3 length: 16
J gene: TRBJ1-4
clone size: -
D gene: -
CDR3 DNA: TGTGCCAGCAGCTTAGCGACGGGCAGGAGGAATGAAAAACTGTTTTTT
CDR3 protein: CASSLATGRRNEKLFF

V gene: TRBV10-3
CDR3 length: 15
J gene: TRBJ1-4
clone size: few
D gene: -
CDR3 DNA: TGTGCCATCAGTGAACCGACAGCAAATAATGAAAAACTGTTTTTT
CDR3 protein: CAISEPTANNEKLFF

V gene: TRBV2
CDR3 length: 14
J gene: TRBJ2-1
clone size: -
D gene: -
CDR3 DNA: TGTGCCAGCGGAAGGTACGGGGGGCGAGGTGAGCAGTTCTTC
CDR3 protein: CASGRYGGRGEQFF

V gene: TRBV5-8
CDR3 length: 14
J gene: TRBJ1-1
clone size: -
D gene: TRBD1
CDR3 DNA: TGTGCCAGCAGACCGGGACAGGGGAGTACTGAAGCTTTCTTT
CDR3 protein: CASRPGQGSTEAFF

V gene: TRBV10-3
CDR3 length: 12
J gene: TRBJ1-1
clone size: -
D gene: -
CDR3 DNA: TGTGCCTCTGCAGACATGAACACTGAAGCTTTCTTT
CDR3 protein: CASADMNTEAFF